Described below is a single T cell receptor (beta chain) sequence and its context. Its antigen is unknown. No qualities accompany the bases; no much larger clone lies one base away. TCRbeta CDR3 regions were sequenced with the immunoSEQ Assay. After extraction, genomic DNA underwent amplification by bias-controlled multiplex PCR, followed by high-throughput sequencing. The source study handled its data this way. To quantify the absolute abundance of every unique TCRbeta CDR3 region, sequences were collapsed and filtered. T cell fraction was estimated by normalization of TCRbeta template counts to usable DNA, with usable DNA being measured through amplification of reference genes present in all nucleated cells. Repertoire TCRs were annotated as SARS-CoV-2-specific by exact matching of V gene, CDR3 amino acid sequence and J gene to a known reactive TCR set. The reference SARS-CoV-2 TCR set was derived from MIRA and filtered for enrichment in COVID-19-positive ImmuneCODE repertoires, a step that removed public or cross-reactive TCRs. Using the MIRA antigens, annotated TCRs were further analysed by specific ORF or by position within an ORF. Breadth was defined as annotated unique rearrangements over total unique productive rearrangements; depth was the summed frequency of those rearrangements. Two-sided Wilcoxon rank-sum tests were used to compare TCR breadth between groups. Entries here come from immuneACCESS through TCRdb and include only in-frame sequences with V and J called. Some clones fail to appear in such tables; in the studies checked, an unresolved V gene covers under half of the shortfall, and the cause of the remainder is unknown. Clone size and V and J calls were adopted from that table, with D and trimming inferred from the DNA. This sample holds around 300,000 clones; 80% to 90% were observed only once. Jointly, the top ten make up roughly 5% of the sample.

The sample belongs to a study of Ad26.COV2.S vaccination and SARS-CoV-2 variants (dated by TCRdb to the early 2020s). About the study as a whole: Donors in the vaccine arm were drawn from COV1001, a phase I-IIa trial of Ad26.COV2.S in healthy adults that was multicentre, randomized, double-blind and placebo-controlled. Blinding of investigators to trial group allocation was maintained during experiments and outcome assessment. Participants in the trial were split at random into five groups of five each, receiving low-dose or high-dose Ad26.COV2.S once or twice, or else placebo on both occasions. A total of around 32 samples were included in the TCR-sequenced set, comprising some 20 Ad26.COV2.S vaccine recipients, 5 placebo recipients and 8 SARS-CoV-2 convalescent individuals. TCRbeta repertoire sequencing served as the tool for gauging how specific and how broad the SARS-CoV-2-reactive T cell receptors were following Ad26.COV2.S vaccination. Ad26.COV2.S was given intramuscularly at 5x10^10 or 1x10^11 viral particles, as a single shot or as two shots 56 days apart.

Reading from cysteine to phenylalanine, the CDR3 counts 15 amino acids. Only CDR3 DNA remains: 45 bases, in frame from the first base. The germline V gene encodes CDR1 SGHNT and CDR2 YYREEE (reference sequence). V loses 0 bases, J loses 0 bases, and the germline ends lie 7 bases apart. The intended sense of this specimen's treatment or condition label: 15 to 20 received Ad26.COV2.S at low or high dose, single or two shots; a few received placebo; per-sample allocation not given. Repertoires of vaccine and placebo recipients were sequenced from samples taken on day 63 after the first injection. In Cohort 1b, roughly 25 adults aged 18-55 years were enrolled at a single site in Boston, USA, between 29 July and 7 August 2020. As a vaccine, Ad26.COV2.S was a replication-incompetent adenovirus type 26 vector that expressed a prefusion-stabilized SARS-CoV-2 spike protein derived from the original Wuhan strain.

The full study reports these points: Comparable non-spike TCR breadth was observed between vaccine and placebo recipients, consistent with only spike being contained in the vaccine. Higher spike-specific TCR breadth was observed in Ad26.COV2.S recipients than in placebo recipients (P = 0.0014). After vaccination, substantial breadth of spike-specific CD8+ and CD4+ T cell responses was reported. It was noted by the authors that total T cell responses may have been underestimated by the TCR breadth and depth analyses. The study was not powered for comparison of responses between vaccine doses or regimens.

The chain is made from TRBV5-4 and TRBJ2-1; a confident D gene designation cannot be given. This clonotype originated in a person aged 18-65 years who received the Ad26.COV2.S COVID-19 vaccine or a placebo. The source material was peripheral blood, sampled in a trial of Ad26.COV2.S vaccine versus placebo. The bases are TGTGCCAGCAGCTTGGATGAGAGCTCCTACAATGAGCAGTTCTTC. Translation gives CASSLDESSYNEQFF. Reference TRBV5-4 and TRBJ2-1 genes cover what lies past the CDR3, so the full variable domain is ETGVTQSPTHLIKTRGQQVTLRCSSQSGHNTVSWYQQALGQGPQFIFQYYREEENGRGNFPPRFSGLQFPNYSSELNVNALELDDSALYLCASSLDESSYNEQFFGPGTRLTVL.